Listed below are T cell receptor beta chains from one sample, sequenced in a study of immune heterogeneity within non-small cell lung tumors. TCRdb processed the multiplex PCR reads anew with MiXCR; each CDR3 protein has one entry. There are 30,000 to 40,000 distinct CDR3 sequences in the sample; around 30% occur only once, and 3% to 4.5% lies in the top ten. The material sequenced was lung tumor tissue. These receptors originate from a man in his forties with non-small cell lung cancer. The CDR3 runs from the conserved cysteine through the conserved F or W. Each record gives: clone size, D gene, J gene, V gene, CDR3 protein, CDR3 DNA. D genes are given only for firm matches. The listing skips clone size in some rows; elsewhere it reads once, few, many or a size class.

many	NA	TRBJ2-1	TRBV24-1	CATGKRDEQFF	TGTGCCACCGGCAAGCGCGATGAGCAGTTCTTC
many	TRBD2	TRBJ2-2	TRBV6-2/TRBV6-3	CASSRNSGRAGGELFF	TGTGCCAGCAGCCGTAATAGCGGGAGGGCCGGAGGGGAGCTGTTTTTT
few	NA	TRBJ1-5	TRBV5-8	CASSLAGQNQPQHF	TGTGCCAGCAGCTTGGCCGGACAGAATCAGCCCCAGCATTTT
many	TRBD1	TRBJ1-2	TRBV19	CASTNGGQGPEYGYTF	TGTGCCAGTACCAATGGCGGACAGGGGCCAGAATATGGCTACACCTTC
few	TRBD1	TRBJ1-1	TRBV5-5	CASSLEGQGSTEAFF	TGTGCCAGCAGCTTGGAGGGACAGGGAAGCACTGAAGCTTTCTTT
many	NA	TRBJ2-1	TRBV5-6	CASSSDIYNEQFF	TGTGCCAGCAGCTCTGACATCTACAATGAGCAGTTCTTC
few	NA	TRBJ2-3	TRBV5-1	CASSRASTDTQYF	TGCGCCAGCAGCAGGGCCAGCACAGATACGCAGTATTTT
many	TRBD1	TRBJ1-6	TRBV9	CASSWGQGADSPLHF	TGTGCCAGCAGCTGGGGACAGGGGGCAGATTCACCCCTCCACTTT
NA	NA	TRBJ1-4	TRBV4-2	CASSRQGSGSGEKLFF	TGTGCCAGCAGCCGCCAAGGATCTGGGTCAGGTGAAAAACTGTTTTTT
many	TRBD1	TRBJ1-2	TRBV20-1	CSARSGQGKGYTF	TGCAGTGCTAGATCGGGACAGGGGAAAGGCTACACCTTC
NA	NA	TRBJ2-1	TRBV11-3	CASSLTTAYNEQFF	TGTGCCAGCAGCTTGACGACGGCCTACAATGAGCAGTTCTTC
few	NA	TRBJ1-4	TRBV6-1	CASSEAGRRNEKLFF	TGTGCCAGCAGTGAAGCGGGCCGGAGGAATGAAAAACTGTTTTTT
NA	TRBD2	TRBJ2-2	TRBV7-8	CVSSGREAGELFF	TGTGTCAGCAGCGGGCGGGAGGCCGGGGAGCTGTTTTTT
once	TRBD1	TRBJ2-3	TRBV7-9	CASRTGTGSTDTQYF	TGTGCCAGCAGAACCGGGACAGGGAGCACAGATACGCAGTATTTT
few	NA	TRBJ2-2	TRBV18	CASSPDITGELFF	TGTGCCAGCTCACCAGACATCACCGGGGAGCTGTTTTTT
once	NA	TRBJ2-1	TRBV29-1	CSVGGKSRHEQFF	TGCAGCGTTGGCGGAAAAAGCCGTCATGAGCAGTTCTTC
NA	TRBD1	TRBJ2-2	TRBV6-5	CASSYSGQGRYTGELFF	TGTGCCAGCAGTTACTCCGGACAGGGACGATACACCGGGGAGCTGTTTTTT
NA	NA	TRBJ2-1	TRBV20-1	CSARDNWGNEQFF	TGCAGTGCTAGAGATAATTGGGGCAACGAGCAGTTCTTC
few	TRBD2	TRBJ2-3	TRBV11-2	CASSSSLGRLAGVTQYF	TGTGCCAGCAGCTCGTCGTTAGGTCGTCTAGCGGGAGTAACGCAGTATTTT
NA	TRBD1	TRBJ1-2	TRBV11-2	CASTPDRALNYGYTF	TGTGCCAGCACCCCCGACAGGGCGCTTAACTATGGCTACACCTTC
few	TRBD2	TRBJ2-1	TRBV24-1	CATRSGRANEQFF	TGTGCCACCAGGAGCGGGAGGGCCAATGAGCAGTTCTTC
many	NA	TRBJ2-1	TRBV30	CAWDRDFSSYNEQFF	TGTGCCTGGGATCGGGACTTCAGCTCCTACAATGAGCAGTTCTTC
NA	TRBD2	TRBJ2-7	TRBV7-9	CASSLVREVNEQYF	TGTGCCAGCAGCTTAGTGCGGGAGGTCAACGAGCAGTACTTC
few	NA	TRBJ2-7	TRBV13	CASSLGGSSGKYF	TGTGCCAGCAGCTTAGGGGGGTCCTCGGGGAAGTACTTC
few	TRBD1	TRBJ2-3	TRBV19	CASSPGQARGTQYF	TGTGCCAGTAGTCCGGGACAGGCTCGTGGTACGCAGTATTTT
many	NA	TRBJ2-1	TRBV19	CASSMAEYNEQFF	TGTGCCAGTAGTATGGCGGAATACAATGAGCAGTTCTTC
few	NA	TRBJ2-5	TRBV24-1	CATGERETQYF	TGTGCCACTGGGGAGCGAGAGACCCAGTACTTC
NA	TRBD1	TRBJ2-1	TRBV11-3	CASSFQGATNNEQFF	TGTGCCAGCAGCTTTCAGGGGGCGACCAACAATGAGCAGTTCTTC
NA	NA	TRBJ2-1	TRBV11-2	CASSRDDLLKAFF	TGTGCCAGCAGCCGGGACGACCTCCTCAAGGCGTTCTTC
few	NA	TRBJ1-1	TRBV20-1	CSAQGNDWFGEAFF	TGCAGTGCCCAAGGGAACGACTGGTTTGGTGAAGCTTTCTTT
NA	TRBD1	TRBJ2-1	TRBV7-2	CASSPRQGAWGEQFF	TGTGCCAGCAGCCCCCGACAGGGGGCATGGGGTGAGCAGTTCTTC
NA	TRBD2	TRBJ2-3	TRBV6-5	CASGLIAGGADTQYF	TGTGCCAGCGGTCTAATCGCGGGGGGCGCAGATACGCAGTATTTT
many	TRBD1	TRBJ2-7	TRBV27	CASSIRDRAYEQYF	TGTGCCAGCAGTATCCGGGACAGGGCCTACGAGCAGTACTTC
NA	NA	TRBJ2-6	TRBV11-1	CASSFSGANVLTF	TGTGCCAGCAGCTTTTCGGGGGCCAACGTCCTGACTTTC
many	TRBD2	TRBJ2-3	TRBV19	CASMIGAGGGDTQYF	TGTGCCAGTATGATTGGGGCGGGAGGTGGAGATACGCAGTATTTT
many	TRBD2	TRBJ2-1	TRBV27	CASRPRGAGGPRNEQFF	TGTGCCAGCAGACCTCGGGGGGCGGGAGGGCCCAGAAATGAGCAGTTCTTC
few	TRBD1	TRBJ1-3	TRBV10-3	CAISAGQDGNTIYF	TGTGCCATCAGTGCTGGACAGGATGGAAACACCATATATTTT
many	NA	TRBJ2-1	TRBV19	CASSIAPGNEQFF	TGTGCCAGTAGTATTGCACCGGGCAATGAGCAGTTCTTC
NA	NA	TRBJ1-4	TRBV3-1	CASGERPTNEKLFF	TGTGCCAGCGGCGAACGGCCAACTAATGAAAAACTGTTTTTT
many	NA	TRBJ1-5	TRBV28	CASSRVVGIQPQHF	TGTGCCAGCAGTCGAGTGGTGGGGATTCAGCCCCAGCATTTT